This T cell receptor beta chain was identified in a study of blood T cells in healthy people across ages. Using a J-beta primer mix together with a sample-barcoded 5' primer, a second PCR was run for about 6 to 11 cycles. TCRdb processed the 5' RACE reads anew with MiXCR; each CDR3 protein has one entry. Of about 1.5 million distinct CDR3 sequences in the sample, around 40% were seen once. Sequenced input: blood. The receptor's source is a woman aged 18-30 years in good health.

CDR3: CSARDRGTPYQPQHF. As DNA, the CDR3 is TGCAGTGCTCGGGACAGGGGGACCCCTTATCAGCCCCAGCATTTT. This chain uses TRBV20-1 with TRBJ1-5, with TRBD1 matching 11 bases. The J segment lost 5 bases and the V segment lost 5 bases, leaving 8 bases of the junction unmatched. Germline CDR1 and CDR2: DFQATT and SNEGSKA (reference sequence). The CDR3 is 15 amino acids.